The clone carrying this T cell receptor beta chain appeared a few times. Its antigen remains unidentified. There are 13 residues in the CDR3. J lost 2 bases, V lost 7 bases, and 4 bases had no gene match. Germline V gene data show CDR1 as SQVTM and CDR2 as ANQGSEA. This sample was included in a study of T cells in Graves' hyperthyroidism and ophthalmopathy. Study background: Peripheral blood was taken when the disease was first diagnosed, before any treatment began. Study-level points and caveats: Most expanded thyroid clonotypes above 0.001 also appeared in blood.

Exclusion of a patient resulted from uncontrolled infection, other autoimmune disease, pregnancy or lactation. There were TCR beta CDR3 regions amplified from RNA transcripts. A set of HTBI primers served as the primers for a first-round RT-PCR of the TCR CDR3. TCRdb called the multiplex PCR reads again in MiXCR, with one record for every CDR3 protein. The sample holds around 620,000 distinct CDR3 sequences, roughly 15% seen once. This TCR came from a woman aged 30 to 39 with Graves' hyperthyroidism. Sequencing input: blood. The chain combines TRBV29-1 with TRBJ1-3; 8 bases are shared with TRBD1. The CDR3 DNA follows: TGCAGCGGACAGACAGGGGCTGGAAACACCATATATTTT. It codes for CSGQTGAGNTIYF. Filled out from reference TRBV29-1 and TRBJ1-3, the complete variable domain reads SAVISQKPSRDICQRGTSLTIQCQVDSQVTMMFWYRQQPGQSLTLIATANQGSEATYESGFVIDKFPISRPNLTFSTLTVSNMSPEDSSIYLCSGQTGAGNTIYFGEGSWLTVV.